Below, 28 T cell receptor beta chains from the same sample are listed, as sequenced in a study of T cell repertoires in cytomegalovirus infection. TCRdb re-called the reads with MiXCR, one entry per CDR3 protein. The repertoire includes hundreds of thousands of distinct CDR3 sequences, 30% to 40% of them detected once, and 12% to 15% sits in the top ten. Sequenced: PBMCs. All receptors come from a human donor in good health (CMV status not recorded). Some clones in this sample may be carry-over from other donors' samples.

This clonotype was seen repeatedly, ten times or more. The chain employs TRBV28 and TRBJ1-6, with 7 bases lining up with TRBD1. The CDR3 is 15 residues long. Germline CDR1 is MDHEN and CDR2 is SYDVKM. J was trimmed by 7 bases and V by 6 bases; bases with no gene match: 9. CDR3 loop: CASSLQGRRNSPLHF. In DNA form, the CDR3 reads TGTGCCAGCAGCCTACAGGGGCGGCGGAATTCACCCCTCCACTTT.

The chain couples TRBV12-3 or TRBV12-4 to TRBJ2-1; 7 nucleotides match TRBD1. The CDR3 sequence is 14 residues long. J gave up 3 bases and V 5 bases, and 4 bases lay outside the gene matches. CDR3 sequence: CASSTTGIYNEQFF. In DNA form, the CDR3 reads TGTGCCAGCAGTACGACAGGGATCTACAATGAGCAGTTCTTC.

This clonotype was counted a few times. CDR3 residues: CASYHRTGVSYNEQFF. CDR3 in DNA: TGTGCCAGTTATCACCGGACTGGCGTCTCCTACAATGAGCAGTTCTTC. The gene calls are TRBV19 and TRBJ2-1; tentative D call: TRBD2 (5 bases). Germline V lookup: CDR1 LNHDA, CDR2 SQIVND (reference sequence). V dropped 8 bases and J dropped 0 bases, with 17 bases sitting between them. The CDR3 spans 16 residues. Variable domain in full (rest from reference TRBV19 and TRBJ2-1): DGGITQSPKYLFRKEGQNVTLSCEQNLNHDAMYWYRQDPGQGLRLIYYSQIVNDFQKGDIAEGYSVSREKKESFPLTVTSAQKNPTAFYLCASYHRTGVSYNEQFFGPGTRLTVL.

This clonotype showed up just once. The chain recombines TRBV7-6 with TRBJ1-5; 8 bases are a match to TRBD1. Germline values: CDR1 SGHVS, CDR2 FNYEAQ. J was trimmed by 2 bases and V by 1 base; bases with no gene match: 4. CDR3 length: 16 amino acids. The CDR3 protein is CASSLGQGSRNQPQHF. The CDR3 DNA follows: TGTGCCAGCAGCTTAGGACAGGGGAGCCGCAATCAGCCCCAGCATTTT. Together with reference TRBV7-6 and TRBJ1-5, the CDR3 gives the full variable domain: GAGVSQSPRYKVTKRGQDVALRCDPISGHVSLYWYRQALGQGPEFLTYFNYEAQQDKSGLPNDRFSAERPEGSISTLTIQRTEQRDSAMYRCASSLGQGSRNQPQHFGDGTRLSIL.

The sample holds many counts of this clonotype. The chain joins TRBV7-6 to TRBJ2-1; a possible D gene is TRBD1 (5 bases). Germline V lookup: CDR1 SGHVS, CDR2 FNYEAQ. Trimming removed 4 bases from V and 7 bases from J, with 11 bases in between. The CDR3 length is 13 residues. The CDR3 is CASSSSPGNEQFF. In DNA form, the CDR3 reads TGTGCCAGCAGCTCGTCCCCAGGGAATGAGCAGTTCTTC.

The chain uses TRBV20-1 and TRBJ1-2, with D hard to call. The germline gives CDR1 DFQATT, CDR2 SNEGSKA (reference sequence). The CDR3 has 11 residues. V lost 0 bases and J 5 bases, leaving 4 bases between the germline ends. DNA of the CDR3: TGCAGTGCTAGAGATCTGTATGGCTACACCTTC. Residues: CSARDLYGYTF.

The chain has TRBV6-1 and TRBJ1-1; no clear D gene. The CDR3 has 12 residues. V lost 2 bases and J 5 bases, leaving 6 bases between the germline ends. CDR1 MNHNS and CDR2 SASEGT come from the germline V gene. For the CDR3, the DNA is TGTGCCAGCAGTGAATCATCTACTGAAGCTTTCTTT. Translating it yields CASSESSTEAFF.

This chain joins TRBV15 and TRBJ2-3; no definite D call. Germline CDR1 and CDR2: LNHNV and YYDKDF (reference sequence). Trimming took off 0 bases at V and 0 bases at J, with 7 bases between the two ends. The CDR3 has 15 amino acids. For the CDR3, the DNA is TGTGCCACCAGCAGAGATCGCGACAGCACAGATACGCAGTATTTT. It yields the protein CATSRDRDSTDTQYF.

This clonotype was seen only a few times. CDR3: CASSQDPRAGQGAREQYF. CDR3 in DNA: TGTGCCAGCAGCCAAGATCCCAGGGCTGGACAGGGGGCGAGGGAGCAGTACTTC. This sequence joins TRBV4-2 and TRBJ2-7; 11 bases agree with TRBD1. V lost 0 bases and J lost 7; bases outside the gene matches: 14. This CDR3 comprises 18 residues. Germline lookup yields CDR1 LGHNA and CDR2 YNFKEQ.

In this sample, this clonotype turned up many times. The CDR3 nucleotides read TGTGCCAGCAGCTTATGGGACAATCAGCCCCAGCATTTT. This translates into CASSLWDNQPQHF. The chain couples TRBV7-2 to TRBJ1-5; D remains unclear. The V gene's germline CDR1 is SGHTA and CDR2 FQGNSA. V was pared by 2 bases and J by 3 bases, with 5 bases between. The CDR3 is 13 amino acids.

The sample holds many counts of this clonotype. V usage is TRBV11-2 and J usage is TRBJ1-1, with a weak D call TRBD1 (5 bases). Trimming cost V 4 bases and J 4 bases, with 28 bases left between them. The CDR3 spans 19 residues. CDR1 is SGHAT, CDR2 FQNNGV, per germline. For the CDR3, the DNA is TGTGCCAGCAGCTCCTCCATGGCAGGGAGGATTGGGTCGGGCACTGAAGCTTTCTTT. Protein: CASSSSMAGRIGSGTEAFF.

This clonotype has only a few counts. The CDR3 is CATIAGGDSTGELFF. The CDR3 DNA reads as TGTGCCACCATAGCAGGGGGTGACAGCACCGGGGAGCTGTTTTTT. The chain has TRBV2 and TRBJ2-2; 7 nucleotides match TRBD1. This CDR3 spans 15 amino acids. J gave up 4 bases and V 10 bases, and 12 bases lay outside the gene matches. Germline lookup yields CDR1 SNHLY and CDR2 FYNNEI.

The J gene is TRBJ1-5, the V gene TRBV6-1; no definite D call. Trimming pared 5 bases from V and 5 bases from J, leaving 10 bases between. The CDR3 totals 13 residues. The germline gives CDR1 MNHNS, CDR2 SASEGT. CDR3 DNA sequence: TGTGCCAGCAGTCCTAAGTTAGATCAGCCCCAGCATTTT. This translates into CASSPKLDQPQHF.

This clonotype occurred a few times. This chain joins TRBV6-6 and TRBJ1-5; D call uncertain. Germline loops: CDR1 MNHNY, CDR2 SVGAGI (reference sequence). This CDR3 has 15 residues. V lost 5 bases and J lost 3, with 14 bases in between. CDR3 loop: CASSTSRGINQPQHF. DNA for the CDR3: TGTGCCAGCAGTACCTCCAGAGGGATCAATCAGCCCCAGCATTTT.

The V gene is TRBV2, the J gene TRBJ2-3; 10 bases match TRBD2. Germline CDR1 reads SNHLY; CDR2 reads FYNNEI. The CDR3 totals 15 residues. Trimming removed 7 bases from V and 5 bases from J; junction bases left unmatched: 9. CDR3 amino acids: CASNSGGAIEDTQYF. The DNA of the CDR3 is TGTGCCAGCAACAGCGGGGGGGCAATAGAAGATACGCAGTATTTT.

This clonotype was seen only a few times. The chain employs TRBV7-6 and TRBJ1-1; tentative D call: TRBD1 (5 bases). This CDR3 is built from 15 residues. Trimming took 10 bases from V and 4 from J, leaving 22 bases between them. Germline CDR1 SGHVS, CDR2 FNYEAQ. CDR3 bases: TGTGCCACCCAGGTCGGGGCGAGGCTGAGCACTGAAGCTTTCTTT. Translated, it gives CATQVGARLSTEAFF. Filled out from reference TRBV7-6 and TRBJ1-1, the complete variable domain reads GAGVSQSPRYKVTKRGQDVALRCDPISGHVSLYWYRQALGQGPEFLTYFNYEAQQDKSGLPNDRFSAERPEGSISTLTIQRTEQRDSAMYRCATQVGARLSTEAFFGQGTRLTVV.

This clonotype occurred many times. The CDR3 sequence: CASSPGQSNEKLFF. The CDR3 nucleotides read TGTGCCAGCAGCCCAGGACAGTCTAATGAAAAACTGTTTTTT. The gene calls are TRBV7-9 and TRBJ1-4; D is possibly TRBD1 (6 bases). The CDR3 is 14 amino acids. Trimming removed 5 bases at V and 3 bases at J, with 10 bases between. Germline V gives CDR1 SEHNR, CDR2 FQNEAQ (reference sequence). Full variable domain (remainder filled in from reference TRBV7-9 and TRBJ1-4): DTGVSQNPRHKITKRGQNVTFRCDPISEHNRLYWYRQTLGQGPEFLTYFQNEAQLEKSRLLSDRFSAERPKGSFSTLEIQRTEQGDSAMYLCASSPGQSNEKLFFGSGTQLSVL.

The chain links TRBV20-1 to TRBJ1-2; 9 bases match TRBD1. Germline-derived CDR1 and CDR2 are DFQATT and SNEGSKA (reference sequence). V was pared by 1 base and J by 2 bases, with 5 bases of the junction left unmatched. This CDR3 spans 15 amino acids. The CDR3 coding sequence is TGCAGTGCTAGAGCCTTAGGACAGGGGAACTATGGCTACACCTTC. Residues: CSARALGQGNYGYTF.

The chain employs TRBV5-3 and TRBJ1-2; 9 bases are shared with TRBD1. TRBV5-3 has ORF status, its function being uncertain. The J segment lost 6 bases and the V segment lost 8 bases, leaving 11 bases of the junction unmatched. The CDR3 loop spans 14 amino acids. CDR3 bases: TGTGCCAGCAGCACTGGACAGGGGATCCATGGCTACACCTTC. This gives the protein CASSTGQGIHGYTF.

The genes are TRBV5-5 and TRBJ2-7; tentative D call: TRBD1 (5 bases). Trimming removed 5 bases at V and 3 bases at J, with 9 bases between. CDR1 and CDR2 from the germline V gene are SGHKS and YYEKEE (reference sequence). This CDR3 is built from 12 residues. CDR3 loop: CASRFDSYEQYF. DNA of the CDR3: TGTGCCAGCAGATTCGACAGCTACGAGCAGTACTTC.

This clonotype was detected many times. This chain joins TRBV7-2 and TRBJ2-7, with 9 bases that match TRBD2. Trimming at V came to 5 bases and at J to 0 bases, leaving 5 bases not matched to a gene. There are 15 residues in the CDR3. Germline-derived CDR1 and CDR2 are SGHTA and FQGNSA. This CDR3 reads CASSDSGGSSYEQYF. The CDR3 region has the DNA TGTGCCAGCAGCGATAGCGGGGGCAGCTCCTACGAGCAGTACTTC.

About this clonotype: A read error may explain this, as a much larger clone is one base away. This sequence joins TRBV4-1 and TRBJ1-6; the D gene is possibly TRBD1 (5 bases). V was trimmed by 7 bases and J by 5 bases, leaving 21 bases between them. Germline V gene lookup returns CDR1 MGHRA and CDR2 YSYEKL. The CDR3 totals 17 residues. CDR3 DNA sequence: TGCGCCAGCATAGAGGCAGACACAGGAGCGAATAATTCACCCCTCCACTTT. Encoded protein: CASIEADTGANNSPLHF.

The table lists this clonotype with many counts. V gene TRBV7-6 combines with J gene TRBJ1-2, with a weak D call TRBD1 (5 bases). Deletions cut 1 base from V and 8 bases from J, with 14 bases between. CDR1 SGHVS and CDR2 FNYEAQ come from the germline V gene. The length of the CDR3 is 14 residues. In DNA form, the CDR3 reads TGTGCCAGCAGCTTAGATGCGGCAGGGAGCGGCTACACCTTC. It specifies CASSLDAAGSGYTF.

This clonotype was observed at least ten times. V gene TRBV7-2 combines with J gene TRBJ2-1; no reliable D call. The V end lost 1 base, the J end lost 8 bases, and 12 bases lay between the germline ends. The germline CDR1 and CDR2 sequences are SGHTA and FQGNSA. CDR3 length: 14 residues. The CDR3 spells CASSLVARDDEQFF. CDR3 sequence (DNA): TGTGCCAGCAGCTTAGTAGCCAGAGACGATGAGCAGTTCTTC.

This clonotype occurred a few times. The gene calls are TRBV6-1 and TRBJ1-3, with a tentative D call TRBD1 (5 bases). The germline V gene has CDR1 MNHNS and CDR2 SASEGT. Trimming stripped 4 bases from V and 4 bases from J, with 14 bases between. The CDR3 runs 15 residues. CDR3 region: CASSGRQLGGNTIYF. The CDR3 DNA is TGTGCCAGCAGTGGTCGACAGTTGGGAGGAAACACCATATATTTT.

This clonotype was detected a few times. The chain joins TRBV7-2 to TRBJ1-5; D call uncertain. Trimming took off 2 bases at V and 5 bases at J, with 10 bases between the two ends. The CDR3 is 14 amino acids. CDR1 is SGHTA and CDR2 is FQGNSA in the germline V gene. The CDR3 bases are TGTGCCAGCAGCTTAAGCGACTTGGATCAGCCCCAGCATTTT. It codes for CASSLSDLDQPQHF.

The genes are TRBV6-6 and TRBJ2-3; 8 bases are shared with TRBD1. Per germline, CDR1 MNHNY and CDR2 SVGAGI (reference sequence). V shed 5 bases, J shed 3 bases, and the junction held 7 bases outside the gene matches. There are 15 residues in the CDR3. CDR3 loop: CASSRQGQDTDTQYF. The CDR3 nucleotides are TGTGCCAGCAGTCGCCAGGGACAGGATACAGATACGCAGTATTTT.

As for this clonotype: The conserved final phenylalanine or tryptophan is absent from the CDR3, which likely points to a read error. Because the CDR3's place on the DNA is in doubt, the DNA is left out and the CDR3 is given as listed by TCRdb. The rearrangement links TRBV7-6 to TRBJ2-1; the table's D call of TRBD2 was not tested on the DNA. Looked up from germline, CDR1 is SGHVS and CDR2 is FNYEAQ. The CDR3 extends over 17 residues, inclusive of both ends. The CDR3 is CASSAGPRDGPYNEQLL.